Listed below are T cell receptor beta chains from one sample, sequenced in a study of blood T cell repertoires in COVID-19. Using immunoSEQ multiplex PCR, the repertoire was profiled, and TCRdb retains in-frame clones only, with some absent. The sample gives under 450,000 clones, approximately 89% of which show up once; about 0.9% is in the top ten. The material sequenced was PBMCs or T cells enriched from blood (not recorded which). These receptors came from a middle-aged woman who had been exposed to COVID-19. The CDR3 runs from the conserved cysteine through the conserved F or W. The order of the fields is V gene, J gene, CDR3 protein.

V: TRBV7-9
J: TRBJ2-1
CDR3: CASSNPGTPSREQFF

V: TRBV2
J: TRBJ2-1
CDR3: CATSGTGVGEQFF

V: TRBV18
J: TRBJ2-2
CDR3: CASSPVGNTGELFF

V: TRBV19
J: TRBJ1-2
CDR3: CASSIGSGVHGYTF

V: TRBV19
J: TRBJ1-2
CDR3: CASSMGRGLFNYGYTF

V: TRBV9
J: TRBJ1-1
CDR3: CASSVARNTEAFF

V: TRBV9
J: TRBJ1-6
CDR3: CASSQSADSPLHF

V: TRBV18
J: TRBJ2-7
CDR3: CASSPLRDRVGQYF

V: TRBV5-4
J: TRBJ2-2
CDR3: CASSFRTGRNTGELFF

V: TRBV7-9
J: TRBJ1-2
CDR3: CASSLEWDRALNYGYTF

V: TRBV11-3
J: TRBJ2-7
CDR3: CASSLDRVRYEQYF

V: TRBV12-3/TRBV12-4
J: TRBJ2-7
CDR3: CASRWDRESEQYF

V: TRBV30
J: TRBJ1-5
CDR3: CAWSVGTAPGGGQPQHF

V: TRBV7-2
J: TRBJ1-5
CDR3: CASSASASSNQPQHF

V: TRBV27
J: TRBJ1-5
CDR3: CASSLDRGKVGQPQHF

V: TRBV20-1
J: TRBJ1-1
CDR3: CSASLQGRMNTEAFF

V: TRBV7-2
J: TRBJ2-1
CDR3: CASSLRRGGGERDEQFF

V: TRBV9
J: TRBJ1-1
CDR3: CASSVEGKLDTEAFF

V: TRBV19
J: TRBJ1-6
CDR3: CASSMGQGFSPLHF

V: TRBV24-1
J: TRBJ2-7
CDR3: CATSDPGQNYEQYF

V: TRBV5-6
J: TRBJ2-7
CDR3: CASSQGLAGGEQYF

V: TRBV11-1
J: TRBJ2-3
CDR3: CASSSDRVEADTQYF

V: TRBV5-4
J: TRBJ2-5
CDR3: CASSPGQALETQYF

V: TRBV18
J: TRBJ1-2
CDR3: CASSPPSNWGYTF

V: TRBV30
J: TRBJ1-4
CDR3: CAWSPRRINEKLFF

V: TRBV24-1
J: TRBJ2-2
CDR3: CASSRGSGELFF

V: TRBV19
J: TRBJ1-4
CDR3: CASSPGKALGEKLFF

V: TRBV3-1/TRBV3-2
J: TRBJ1-1
CDR3: CASSQVPGQTEAFF

V: TRBV5-6
J: TRBJ1-1
CDR3: CASSWVNPGDTEAFF

V: TRBV3-1/TRBV3-2
J: TRBJ1-1
CDR3: CASSQAGQGGMGTEAFF

V: TRBV19
J: TRBJ2-1
CDR3: CASTAGGIVYNEQFF

V: TRBV9
J: TRBJ2-3
CDR3: CASSEREAQGDTQYF

V: TRBV6-1
J: TRBJ2-7
CDR3: CASSEADGVVRQYF

V: TRBV7-8
J: TRBJ1-2
CDR3: CASSLGRAGPYGYTF

V: TRBV12-3/TRBV12-4
J: TRBJ1-2
CDR3: CASSFFLFGGYTF

V: TRBV19
J: TRBJ1-5
CDR3: CASSLQGADQPQHF

V: TRBV30
J: TRBJ2-7
CDR3: CAWSEGQGGNYEQYF

V: TRBV10-3
J: TRBJ2-1
CDR3: CAISERAPGQGYNEQFF

V: TRBV13
J: TRBJ2-3
CDR3: CASSLGSITDTQYF

V: TRBV11-2
J: TRBJ1-2
CDR3: CASIDDSLNYGYTF

V: TRBV18
J: TRBJ2-7
CDR3: CASSRGTSGRVEQYF

V: TRBV15
J: TRBJ2-4
CDR3: CATSREEGQRKNIQYF

V: TRBV4-1
J: TRBJ2-1
CDR3: CASSQSKTGGNTNEQFF

V: TRBV28
J: TRBJ1-2
CDR3: CAIPDRGVGYTF

V: TRBV21-1
J: TRBJ1-3
CDR3: CASSKRDSGNTIYF

V: TRBV18
J: TRBJ2-4
CDR3: CASSPDRGYKNIQYF

V: TRBV9
J: TRBJ2-3
CDR3: CASSVVPGQPVKQYF

V: TRBV19
J: TRBJ1-5
CDR3: CASSIGTGFSNQPQHF

V: TRBV18
J: TRBJ1-5
CDR3: CASSPIAQGAFNQPQHF

V: TRBV30
J: TRBJ2-7
CDR3: CAWSPKQVNYEQYF

V: TRBV12-3/TRBV12-4
J: TRBJ2-7
CDR3: CASSSTSYEQYF

V: TRBV4-3
J: TRBJ1-2
CDR3: CASSQDRGSNYGYTF

V: TRBV5-1
J: TRBJ2-7
CDR3: CASSLQTGSLTPYEQYF

V: TRBV30
J: TRBJ1-4
CDR3: CAWSVQGSEKLFF

V: TRBV27
J: TRBJ1-1
CDR3: CASSQGDNTEAFF

V: TRBV2
J: TRBJ2-7
CDR3: CASSPRVFYEQYF

V: TRBV27
J: TRBJ2-5
CDR3: CASRFLGGMGETQYF

V: TRBV7-2
J: TRBJ2-1
CDR3: CASSLAAGSYNEQFF

V: TRBV2
J: TRBJ2-3
CDR3: CASSRTSGGTPVNTDTQYF

V: TRBV2
J: TRBJ1-1
CDR3: CASSEALRSTEAFF